This is a list of T cell receptor beta chains from one sample in a study of blood T cell repertoires in COVID-19. Repertoires were generated with immunoSEQ multiplex PCR, while TCRdb's copy carries only in-frame clones and drops some. Here the sample spans around 130,000 clones, around 89% being singletons. Sequenced input: peripheral blood. All receptors come from a woman aged 80 or over with acute or convalescent COVID-19. Each CDR3 is given with its conserved first and last residue. The order of the fields is J gene, V gene, D gene, clone size, CDR3 DNA, CDR3 protein. A D gene is named only where the DNA matches it firmly. Some rows have no size entry. The others give once, few or many, or a class for an expanded clone.

TRBJ1-2,TRBV2,.,.,TGTGCCAGCAGTTTAGGGGTGAAGGGTGGCTACACCTTC,CASSLGVKGGYTF
TRBJ1-2,TRBV18,TRBD1,few,TGTGCCAGCTCACCGGACAGGGGTAGTGGCTACACCTTC,CASSPDRGSGYTF
TRBJ1-2,TRBV11-3,.,.,TGTGCCAGCAGCATCAGGGGCTCCCCCTATGGCTACACCTTC,CASSIRGSPYGYTF
TRBJ1-1,TRBV11-2,TRBD1,.,TGTGCCAGCAGTCGACAGGGACTTGTCACTGAAGCTTTCTTT,CASSRQGLVTEAFF
TRBJ1-6,TRBV5-1,TRBD1,.,TGCGCCAGCAGGCCAGGGGGCGCAGATAATTCACCCCTCCACTTT,CASRPGGADNSPLHF
TRBJ2-3,TRBV7-3,TRBD2,once,TGTGCCAGCAGCTTCGGGACTAGCGGGGGCACAGATACGCAGTATTTT,CASSFGTSGGTDTQYF
TRBJ1-4,TRBV6-2/TRBV6-3,TRBD1,.,TGTGCCAGCAGTGACAGGGGTGGCAGTGAAAAACTGTTTTTT,CASSDRGGSEKLFF
TRBJ1-1,TRBV7-3,.,few,TGTGCCAGCAGCTTTACGGGGAACACTGAAGCTTTCTTT,CASSFTGNTEAFF
TRBJ2-3,TRBV5-4,.,many,TGTGCCAGCAGCTCCCAGCGGGATACGCAGTATTTT,CASSSQRDTQYF
TRBJ1-2,TRBV5-4,.,.,TGTGCCAGCAGCTTGGCCGGGGGGGCTGGCTACACCTTC,CASSLAGGAGYTF
TRBJ1-1,TRBV10-3,.,once,TGTGCCATCAGCCAAGACAGCTTGAACACTGAAGCTTTCTTT,CAISQDSLNTEAFF
TRBJ1-1,TRBV6-2/TRBV6-3,.,few,TGTGCCAGCAGTTACTCGAGGGGGAGCGAAGCTTTCTTT,CASSYSRGSEAFF
TRBJ1-2,TRBV4-1,TRBD1,.,TGCGCCAGCAGCCAACCTGGGACAGGGGACCGTGGTGGGAACTATGGCTACACCTTC,CASSQPGTGDRGGNYGYTF
TRBJ2-2,TRBV7-9,TRBD1,.,TGTGCCAGCAGCTTAGGCACAGGGGAAAGGACGAACACCGGGGAGCTGTTTTTT,CASSLGTGERTNTGELFF
TRBJ2-7,TRBV2,TRBD1,.,TGTGCCAGCAGCCCGGGACAGGGGGGGTACGAGCAGTACTTC,CASSPGQGGYEQYF
TRBJ1-2,TRBV14,TRBD1,.,TGTGCCAGCAGCCAACCGGACAGGGAGAAGTACACCTTC,CASSQPDREKYTF
TRBJ1-6,TRBV7-9,.,.,TGTGCCAGCAGTAGGAGGGATAAAGATTCACCCCTCCACTTT,CASSRRDKDSPLHF
TRBJ2-1,TRBV2,TRBD2,few,TGTGCCAGCAGCCCCCCCTCTAGCGGGGGGGCCGCTGAGCAGTTCTTC,CASSPPSSGGAAEQFF
TRBJ2-3,TRBV18,.,.,TGTGCCAGCTCACCACCTAGCGTTGGGACAGATACGCAGTATTTT,CASSPPSVGTDTQYF
TRBJ2-2,TRBV2,TRBD1,.,TGTGCCAGCAACACAGGGGGCGCGGGCGGGGAGCTGTTTTTT,CASNTGGAGGELFF
TRBJ1-1,TRBV5-4,.,.,TGTGCCAGCAGCTCGGGATCCCAGGGTCGGGGGACTGAAGCTTTCTTT,CASSSGSQGRGTEAFF
TRBJ1-5,TRBV5-1,.,.,TGCGCCAGCAGCTTGGATGGGGCAAGCAATCAGCCCCAGCATTTT,CASSLDGASNQPQHF
TRBJ1-5,TRBV6-5,TRBD1,.,TGTGCCAGCAGTTTGGGACAGGGCTTACAGCCCCAGCATTTT,CASSLGQGLQPQHF
TRBJ1-4,TRBV28,TRBD1,.,TGTGCCACCCACAGGGGAACTAATGAAAAACTGTTTTTT,CATHRGTNEKLFF
TRBJ2-3,TRBV2,.,.,TGTGCCAGCAGTGATGTAAGCACAGATACGCAGTATTTT,CASSDVSTDTQYF
TRBJ2-5,TRBV18,.,once,TGTGCCAGCTCACCACCAAACTATCGGGAGGAGACCCAGTACTTC,CASSPPNYREETQYF
TRBJ1-5,TRBV2,.,.,TGTGCCAGCAGTGAAGGGGGGCTTACAGGTCAGCCCCAGCATTTT,CASSEGGLTGQPQHF
TRBJ1-2,TRBV6-1,.,.,TGTGCCAGCAGTGACGGGGGAGGCTACACCTTC,CASSDGGGYTF
TRBJ1-2,TRBV3-1/TRBV3-2,TRBD1,.,TGTGCCAGCAGCCAAGATTGGGGACAGCCTTATGGCTACACCTTC,CASSQDWGQPYGYTF
TRBJ1-1,TRBV11-2,TRBD1,.,TGTGCCAGCAGCCTAACAGGGGGAACTGAAGCTTTCTTT,CASSLTGGTEAFF
TRBJ1-2,TRBV4-3,.,.,TGCGCCAGCAGCCAAGAGTTCCCAGGCCAGGGAGGGCTTGAAGCTGGCTACACCTTC,CASSQEFPGQGGLEAGYTF
TRBJ1-1,TRBV11-2,.,.,TGTGCCAGCAGCTTGGGAATCGGGGAGACTAATGAAGCTTTCTTT,CASSLGIGETNEAFF
TRBJ1-5,TRBV19,.,few,TGTGCCAGTAGTACCCCGAGGAGAGGCGATCAGCCCCAGCATTTT,CASSTPRRGDQPQHF
TRBJ1-1,TRBV10-3,.,.,TGTGCCACCCGGCAACAGGGGAACACTGAAGCTTTCTTT,CATRQQGNTEAFF
TRBJ2-5,TRBV19,TRBD1,.,TGTGCCAGTAGCCAGGGGGCATTGGAGACCCAGTACTTC,CASSQGALETQYF